This entry features one T cell receptor beta chain sequence. Source study methods: Reference gene primer amplification gave estimated nucleated cell counts. Assay: immunoSEQ multiplex PCR; the TCRdb copy retains only in-frame clones and omits some. From that table come the V and J calls and clone size; the DNA was used to work out D and trimming. The sample consists of about 300,000 clones, over 75% of them appearing once. The record originates from a study of blood T cell repertoires in COVID-19. Cohort placement rested on clinical history that participants reported themselves. Sequenced sample: PBMCs or T cells enriched from blood (not recorded which). This TCR came from a woman younger than 30 who had recovered from COVID-19.

As DNA, the CDR3 is TGTGCCAGCAGTTTTTTGCCAGGGCCTCTGGGAGGCTACACCTTC. This translates into CASSFLPGPLGGYTF. This chain joins TRBV27 and TRBJ1-2; D possibly corresponds to TRBD1 (5 bases). This CDR3 comprises 15 residues. The ends were cut back, 3 bases at V and 8 bases at J, with 19 bases in the middle. Germline V CDR1 and CDR2: MNHEY, SMNVEV (reference sequence).